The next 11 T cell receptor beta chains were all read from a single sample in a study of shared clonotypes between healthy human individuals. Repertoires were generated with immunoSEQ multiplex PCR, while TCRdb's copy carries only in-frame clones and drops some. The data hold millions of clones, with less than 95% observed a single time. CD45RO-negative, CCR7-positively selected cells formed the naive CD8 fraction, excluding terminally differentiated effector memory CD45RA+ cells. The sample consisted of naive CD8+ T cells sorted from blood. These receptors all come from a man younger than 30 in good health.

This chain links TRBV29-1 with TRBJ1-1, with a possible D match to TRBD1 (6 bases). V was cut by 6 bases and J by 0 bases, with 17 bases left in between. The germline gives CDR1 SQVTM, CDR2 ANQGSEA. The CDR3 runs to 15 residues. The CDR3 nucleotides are TGCAGCGTACAAGACAGGTCGGGTTTGAACACTGAAGCTTTCTTT. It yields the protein CSVQDRSGLNTEAFF. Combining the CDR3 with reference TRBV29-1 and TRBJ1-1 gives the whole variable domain SAVISQKPSRDICQRGTSLTIQCQVDSQVTMMFWYRQQPGQSLTLIATANQGSEATYESGFVIDKFPISRPNLTFSTLTVSNMSPEDSSIYLCSVQDRSGLNTEAFFGQGTRLTVV.

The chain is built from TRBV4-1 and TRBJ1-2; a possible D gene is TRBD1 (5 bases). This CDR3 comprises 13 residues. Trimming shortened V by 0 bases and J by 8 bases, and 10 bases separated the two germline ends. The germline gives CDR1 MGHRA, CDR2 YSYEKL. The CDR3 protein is CASSQDFGGGYTF. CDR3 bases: TGCGCCAGCAGCCAAGATTTCGGGGGAGGCTACACCTTC.

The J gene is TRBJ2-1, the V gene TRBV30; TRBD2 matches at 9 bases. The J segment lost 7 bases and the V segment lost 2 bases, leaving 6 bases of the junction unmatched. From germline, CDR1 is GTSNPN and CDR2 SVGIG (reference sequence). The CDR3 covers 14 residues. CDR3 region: CAWSTLAGFNEQFF. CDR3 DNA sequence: TGTGCCTGGAGTACACTAGCGGGTTTTAATGAGCAGTTCTTC. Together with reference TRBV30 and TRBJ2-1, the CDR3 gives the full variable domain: SQTIHQWPATLVQPVGSPLSLECTVEGTSNPNLYWYRQAAGRGLQLLFYSVGIGQISSEVPQNLSASRPQDRQFILSSKKLLLSDSGFYLCAWSTLAGFNEQFFGPGTRLTVL.

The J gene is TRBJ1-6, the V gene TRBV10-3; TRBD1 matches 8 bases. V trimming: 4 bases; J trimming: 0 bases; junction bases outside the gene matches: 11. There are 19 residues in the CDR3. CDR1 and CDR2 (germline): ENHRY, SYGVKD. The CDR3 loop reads CAISGGQGDPLSYNSPLHF. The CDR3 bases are TGTGCCATCAGTGGCGGACAGGGCGACCCTCTCTCCTATAATTCACCCCTCCACTTT.

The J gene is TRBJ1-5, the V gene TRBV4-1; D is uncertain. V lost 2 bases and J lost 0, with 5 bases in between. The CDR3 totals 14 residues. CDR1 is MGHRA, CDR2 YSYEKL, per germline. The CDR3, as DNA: TGCGCCAGCAGCCAAAACCCTAGCAATCAGCCCCAGCATTTT. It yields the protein CASSQNPSNQPQHF.

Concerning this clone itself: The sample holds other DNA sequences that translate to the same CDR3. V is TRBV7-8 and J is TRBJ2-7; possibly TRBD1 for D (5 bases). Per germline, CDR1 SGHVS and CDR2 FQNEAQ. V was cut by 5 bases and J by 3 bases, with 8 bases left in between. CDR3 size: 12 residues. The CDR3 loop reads CASSGDSYEQYF. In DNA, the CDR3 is TGTGCCAGCAGCGGCGACAGCTACGAGCAGTACTTC.

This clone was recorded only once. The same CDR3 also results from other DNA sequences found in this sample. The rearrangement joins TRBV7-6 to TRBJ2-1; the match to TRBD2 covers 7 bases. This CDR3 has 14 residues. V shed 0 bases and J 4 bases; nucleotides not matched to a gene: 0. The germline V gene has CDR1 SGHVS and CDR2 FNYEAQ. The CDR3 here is CASSLAGGYNEQFF. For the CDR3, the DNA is TGTGCCAGCAGCTTAGCCGGGGGGTACAATGAGCAGTTCTTC.

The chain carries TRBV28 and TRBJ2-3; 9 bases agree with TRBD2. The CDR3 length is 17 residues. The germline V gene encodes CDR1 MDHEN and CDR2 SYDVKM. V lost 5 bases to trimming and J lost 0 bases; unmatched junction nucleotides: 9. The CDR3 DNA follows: TGTGCCAGCAGTACAACCTCGACTAGCGGAAGCACAGATACGCAGTATTTT. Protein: CASSTTSTSGSTDTQYF.

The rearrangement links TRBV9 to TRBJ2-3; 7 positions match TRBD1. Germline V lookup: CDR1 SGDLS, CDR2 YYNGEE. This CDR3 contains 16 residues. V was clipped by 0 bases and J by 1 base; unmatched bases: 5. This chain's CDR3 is CASSVEGQSRTDTQYF. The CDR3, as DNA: TGTGCCAGCAGCGTAGAGGGACAGTCCCGCACAGATACGCAGTATTTT.

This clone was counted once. In DNA, the CDR3 is TGCGCCAGCAGCTCGCCTCCGGGACAGGGCCGCACAGATACGCAGTATTTT. Protein sequence: CASSSPPGQGRTDTQYF. The chain is built from TRBV5-1 and TRBJ2-3; 9 bases are shared with TRBD1. With V trimmed by 3 bases and J by 1 base, 9 bases remained unmatched. Germline CDR1 SGHRS, CDR2 YFSETQ. This CDR3 has 17 residues. The full variable domain, rest sourced from reference TRBV5-1 and TRBJ2-3, is KAGVTQTPRYLIKTRGQQVTLSCSPISGHRSVSWYQQTPGQGLQFLFEYFSETQRNKGNFPGRFSGRQFSNSRSEMNVSTLELGDSALYLCASSSPPGQGRTDTQYFGPGTRLTVL.

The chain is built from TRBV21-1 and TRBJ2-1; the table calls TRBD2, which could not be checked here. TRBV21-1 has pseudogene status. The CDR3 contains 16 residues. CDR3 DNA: TGTGCCAGCAGCAAACGCGGGTCCGAAATATTTGGTGAGCAGTTCTTC. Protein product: CASSKRGSEIFGEQFF.